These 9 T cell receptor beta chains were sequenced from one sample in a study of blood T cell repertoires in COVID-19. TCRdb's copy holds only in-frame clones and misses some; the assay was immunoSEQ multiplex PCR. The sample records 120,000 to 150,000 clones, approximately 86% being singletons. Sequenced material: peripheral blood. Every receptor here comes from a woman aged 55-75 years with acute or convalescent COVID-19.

The CDR3 loop is CASRPGQGPGELFF. The CDR3 DNA reads TGCGCCAGCAGGCCGGGACAGGGACCCGGGGAGCTGTTTTTT. The V gene is TRBV5-1, the J gene TRBJ2-2; TRBD1 matches at 9 bases. The CDR3 length is 14 residues. Germline V gene sequence: CDR1 SGHRS, CDR2 YFSETQ. V lost 5 bases and J lost 6; bases outside the gene matches: 5.

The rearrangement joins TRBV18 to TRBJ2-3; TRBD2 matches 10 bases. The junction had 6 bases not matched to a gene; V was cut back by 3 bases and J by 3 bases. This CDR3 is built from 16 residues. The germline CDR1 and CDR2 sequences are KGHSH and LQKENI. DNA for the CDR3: TGTGCCAGCTCACCGATAGAGCGGGGGGGTACAGATACGCAGTATTTT. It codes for CASSPIERGGTDTQYF.

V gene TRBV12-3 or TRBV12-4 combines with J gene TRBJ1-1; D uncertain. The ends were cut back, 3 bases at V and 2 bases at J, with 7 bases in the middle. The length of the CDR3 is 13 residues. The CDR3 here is CASSFEGNTEAFF. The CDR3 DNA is TGTGCCAGCAGTTTTGAGGGAAACACTGAAGCTTTCTTT.

The CDR3 reads CASSLAGLRTDTQYF. CDR3 nucleotide sequence: TGTGCCAGCAGCTTAGCGGGACTCCGCACAGATACGCAGTATTTT. The genes are TRBV7-3 and TRBJ2-3; a possible D gene is TRBD2 (6 bases). The V end was cut by 2 bases, the J end by 1 base, with 10 bases between. The CDR3 runs to 15 residues. Germline V gene lookup returns CDR1 SGHTA and CDR2 FQGTGA.

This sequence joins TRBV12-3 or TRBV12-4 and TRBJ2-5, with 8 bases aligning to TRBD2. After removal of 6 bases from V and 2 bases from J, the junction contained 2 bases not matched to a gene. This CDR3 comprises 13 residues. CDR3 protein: CASSRGGQETQYF. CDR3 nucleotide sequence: TGTGCCAGCAGCCGGGGGGGGCAAGAGACCCAGTACTTC.

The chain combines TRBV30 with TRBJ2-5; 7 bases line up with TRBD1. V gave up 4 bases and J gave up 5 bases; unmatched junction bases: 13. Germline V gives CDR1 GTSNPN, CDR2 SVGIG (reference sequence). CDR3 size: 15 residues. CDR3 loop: CAWTRQGGYGETQYF. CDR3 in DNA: TGTGCCTGGACCCGACAGGGCGGATACGGGGAGACCCAGTACTTC.

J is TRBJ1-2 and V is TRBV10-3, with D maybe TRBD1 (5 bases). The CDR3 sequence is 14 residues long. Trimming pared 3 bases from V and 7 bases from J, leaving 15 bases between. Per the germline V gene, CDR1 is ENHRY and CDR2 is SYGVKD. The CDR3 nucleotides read TGTGCCATCAGTGAAGGCAGGGAGGTCTCTGGCTACACCTTC. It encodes CAISEGREVSGYTF.

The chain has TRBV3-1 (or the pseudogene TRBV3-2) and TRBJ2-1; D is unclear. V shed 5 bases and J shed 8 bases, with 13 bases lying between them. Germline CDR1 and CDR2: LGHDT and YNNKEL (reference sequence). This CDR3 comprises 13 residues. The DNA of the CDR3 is TGTGCCAGCAGCTACAGTTCATCGTATGAGCAGTTCTTC. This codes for CASSYSSSYEQFF.

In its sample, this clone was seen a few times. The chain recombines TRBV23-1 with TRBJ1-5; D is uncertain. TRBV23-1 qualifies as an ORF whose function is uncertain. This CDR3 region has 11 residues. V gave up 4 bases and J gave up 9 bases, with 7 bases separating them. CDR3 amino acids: CASSRSSPQHF. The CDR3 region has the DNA TGCGCCAGCAGTCGGAGTTCGCCCCAGCATTTT.